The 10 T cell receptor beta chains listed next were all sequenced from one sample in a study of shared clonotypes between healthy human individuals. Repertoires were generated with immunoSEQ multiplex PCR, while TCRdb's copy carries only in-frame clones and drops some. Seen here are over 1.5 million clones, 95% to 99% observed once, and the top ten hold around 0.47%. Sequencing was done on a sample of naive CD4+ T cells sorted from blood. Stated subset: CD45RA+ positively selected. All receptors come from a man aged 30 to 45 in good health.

Written as DNA, the CDR3 is TGTGCCAGCTCACCACCGGGCCCCGGACGGGCCAACGTCCTGACTTTC. Protein sequence: CASSPPGPGRANVLTF. This sequence joins TRBV18 and TRBJ2-6; D is uncertain. Germline V CDR1 and CDR2: KGHSH, LQKENI. This CDR3 contains 16 residues. Trimming left V 0 bases short and J 5 bases short, with 11 bases between. The whole variable domain, filled in from reference TRBV18 and TRBJ2-6, reads NAGVMQNPRHLVRRRGQEARLRCSPMKGHSHVYWYRQLPEEGLKFMVYLQKENIIDESGMPKERFSAEFPKEGPSILRIQQVVRGDSAAYFCASSPPGPGRANVLTFGAGSRLTVL.

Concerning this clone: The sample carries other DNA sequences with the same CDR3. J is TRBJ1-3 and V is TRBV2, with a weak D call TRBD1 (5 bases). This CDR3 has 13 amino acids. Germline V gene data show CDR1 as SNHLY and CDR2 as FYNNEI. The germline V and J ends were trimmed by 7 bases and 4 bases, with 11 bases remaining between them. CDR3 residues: CASTRDSGNTIYF. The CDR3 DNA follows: TGTGCCAGCACTCGGGACTCCGGAAACACCATATATTTT.

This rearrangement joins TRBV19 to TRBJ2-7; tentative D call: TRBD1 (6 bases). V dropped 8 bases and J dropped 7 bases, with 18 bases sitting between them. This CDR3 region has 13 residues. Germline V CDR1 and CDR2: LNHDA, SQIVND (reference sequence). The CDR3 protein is CASSPGHPLEQYF. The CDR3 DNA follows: TGTGCCAGTTCCCCGGGACACCCTTTAGAGCAGTACTTC.

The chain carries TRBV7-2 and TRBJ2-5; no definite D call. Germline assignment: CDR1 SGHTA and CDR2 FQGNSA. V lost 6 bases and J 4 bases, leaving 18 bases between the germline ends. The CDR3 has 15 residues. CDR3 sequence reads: CASSKLPGTLETQYF. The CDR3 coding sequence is TGTGCCAGCAGTAAACTCCCGGGCACGCTAGAGACCCAGTACTTC.

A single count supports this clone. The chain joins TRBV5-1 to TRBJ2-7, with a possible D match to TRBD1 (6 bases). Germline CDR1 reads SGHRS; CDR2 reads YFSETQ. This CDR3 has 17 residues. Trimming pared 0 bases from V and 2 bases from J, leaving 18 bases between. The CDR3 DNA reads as TGCGCCAGCAGCTTGGGAGGGCAGGGGTATTCCCCCTACGAGCAGTACTTC. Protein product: CASSLGGQGYSPYEQYF.

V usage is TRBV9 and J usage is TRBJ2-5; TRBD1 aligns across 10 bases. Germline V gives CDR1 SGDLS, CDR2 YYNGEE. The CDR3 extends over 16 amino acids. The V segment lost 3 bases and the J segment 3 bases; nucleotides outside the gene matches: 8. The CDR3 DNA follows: TGTGCCAGCAGCGAAACCGGGACAGGGGTTGAAGAGACCCAGTACTTC. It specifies CASSETGTGVEETQYF.

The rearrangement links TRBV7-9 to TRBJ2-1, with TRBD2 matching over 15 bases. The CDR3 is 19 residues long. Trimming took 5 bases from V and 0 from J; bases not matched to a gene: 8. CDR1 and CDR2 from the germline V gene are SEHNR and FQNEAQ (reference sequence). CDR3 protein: CASSLRGTSGRSSYNEQFF. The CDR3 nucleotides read TGTGCCAGCAGCCTTCGGGGGACTAGCGGGAGGAGCTCCTACAATGAGCAGTTCTTC.

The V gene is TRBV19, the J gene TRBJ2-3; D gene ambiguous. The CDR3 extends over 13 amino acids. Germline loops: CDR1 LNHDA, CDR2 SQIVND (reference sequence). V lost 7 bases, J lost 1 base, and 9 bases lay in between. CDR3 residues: CASNHPGTDTQYF. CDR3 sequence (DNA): TGTGCCAGTAACCATCCGGGCACAGATACGCAGTATTTT.

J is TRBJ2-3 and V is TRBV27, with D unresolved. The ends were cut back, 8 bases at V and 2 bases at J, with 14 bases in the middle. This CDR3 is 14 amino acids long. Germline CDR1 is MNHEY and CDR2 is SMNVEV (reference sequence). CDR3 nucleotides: TGTGCCAGCTCAAGGGCCCCGCCCACAGATACGCAGTATTTT. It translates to CASSRAPPTDTQYF.

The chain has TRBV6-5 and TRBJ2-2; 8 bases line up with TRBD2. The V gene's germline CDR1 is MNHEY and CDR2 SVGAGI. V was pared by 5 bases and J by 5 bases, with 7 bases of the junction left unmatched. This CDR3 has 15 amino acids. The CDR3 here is CASSHLAGGTGELFF. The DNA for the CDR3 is TGTGCCAGCAGTCACTTGGCGGGAGGAACCGGGGAGCTGTTTTTT.